The sequence of this T cell receptor beta chain was determined in a study of cytomegalovirus exposure and HLA in healthy donors. 13 Jbeta primers and 60 Vbeta primers were used for the PCR. Produced via immunoSEQ multiplex PCR; TCRdb's table is partial and in-frame only. The sample has 80,000 to 130,000 clones; around 75% are singletons. Per the germline V gene, CDR1 is MRHNA and CDR2 is SNTAGT. Trimming took 3 bases from V and 1 from J, leaving 8 bases between them. The CDR3 is 14 amino acids. This clone was seen a handful of times. The antigen is unknown. Study conclusions and caveats: One cluster of highly shared sequence variants probably arose as a sequencing artifact. Researchers reported in a later analysis that common viral pathogens appeared linked to several top clusters.

Sequencing used PBMCs. The genes are TRBV6-4 and TRBJ2-3; D is uncertain. The TCR sequence derives from a male donor in good health and CMV-seropositive. This CDR3 reads CASSDGSGTDTQYF. In DNA form, the CDR3 reads TGTGCCAGCAGTGATGGCAGCGGCACAGATACGCAGTATTTT.